This is a list of T cell receptor beta chains from one sample in a study of human T cells and chemical hapten exposure. TCRdb redid the calling of the RACE reads with MiXCR, one entry per CDR3 protein. The table shows about 96,000 distinct CDR3 sequences, with about 9.3% occurring only once. The source material was whole blood, sampled in connection with sensitization to the hapten diphenylcyclopropenone (DPC). Receptors were obtained from a woman in her thirties or forties with alopecia areata. Some clones in this sample may be carry-over from other donors' samples. The CDR3 runs from the conserved cysteine through the conserved F or W. A D gene is named only where the DNA matches it firmly. Part of the rows lack a size; the others show once, few, many or a class for expanded clones.

J gene | clone size | D gene | V gene | CDR3 DNA | CDR3 protein
TRBJ2-1 | many | NA | TRBV29-1 | TGCAGCGTTGGTGGGGGAGTGGGTGGGAATGAGCAGTTCTTC | CSVGGGVGGNEQFF
TRBJ1-2 | many | NA | TRBV28 | TGTGCCAGCAGTTTAAATTCGGCAGGGCCAATTGGCTACACCTTC | CASSLNSAGPIGYTF
TRBJ1-4 | few | NA | TRBV21-1 | TGTGCCAGCAGCAAACGACGGAGGACTAATGAAAAACTGTTTTTT | CASSKRRRTNEKLFF
TRBJ2-7 | NA | NA | TRBV12-3/TRBV12-4 | TGTGCCAGCAGTTTTTACGGTGACGAGCAGTACTTC | CASSFYGDEQYF
TRBJ2-5 | NA | TRBD2 | TRBV5-1 | TGCGCCAGCAGCATCAGACTAGCGGGAGGAGAGACCCAGTACTTC | CASSIRLAGGETQYF
TRBJ1-4 | NA | TRBD1 | TRBV7-9 | TGTGCCAGCAGCGCCGGGACAGGGGGTGAAAAACTGTTTTTT | CASSAGTGGEKLFF
TRBJ2-4 | NA | NA | TRBV11-2 | TGTGCCAGCAGGAAATGGGGGGCCAAAAACATTCAGTACTTC | CASRKWGAKNIQYF
TRBJ1-1 | many | NA | TRBV12-3/TRBV12-4 | TGTGCCAGCAGTTTAATTCAGGGCACTGAAGCTTTCTTT | CASSLIQGTEAFF
TRBJ2-1 | few | NA | TRBV25-1 | TGTGCCAGCAGTGGTGGGGTTGGGTACAATGAGCAGTTCTTC | CASSGGVGYNEQFF
TRBJ2-5 | few | NA | TRBV5-1 | TGCGCCAGCAGCATCGGCGGGACTCCCTACGAGGCCCAGTACTTC | CASSIGGTPYEAQYF
TRBJ2-3 | many | TRBD2 | TRBV9 | TGTGCCAGCAGTAGCGGGGGTAACACAGATACGCAGTATTTT | CASSSGGNTDTQYF
TRBJ2-1 | NA | NA | TRBV20-1 | TGCAACATTTTGGGAGCCTACAATGAGCAGTTCTTC | CNILGAYNEQFF
TRBJ2-4 | many | TRBD2 | TRBV7-9 | TGTGCCAGCAGCTTAGGGCAACTTAGCGGGAGGGATCTAGCCAAAAACATTCAGTACTTC | CASSLGQLSGRDLAKNIQYF
TRBJ2-1 | few | NA | TRBV29-1 | TGCAGCGTTGGGATGCCCGCGCGCTACAATGAGCAGTTCTTC | CSVGMPARYNEQFF
TRBJ2-3 | few | NA | TRBV29-1 | TGCAGCGTTGATACGGGCACAGATACGCAGTATTTT | CSVDTGTDTQYF
TRBJ2-1 | NA | NA | TRBV7-3 | TGTGCCAGCAGCTTAACCGTGCGAAGAGGGGTATCCTACAATGAGCAGTTCTTC | CASSLTVRRGVSYNEQFF
TRBJ2-7 | NA | NA | TRBV28 | TGTGCCAGCAGCACCTCTCTGGGGGTTGGGTACTTC | CASSTSLGVGYF
TRBJ1-4 | many | NA | TRBV28 | TGTGCCAGCAGCCGACAGCGTCTTAATGAAAAACTGTTTTTT | CASSRQRLNEKLFF
TRBJ2-5 | many | NA | TRBV29-1 | TGCAGCGTCCAAGGAGGCTCAAGGGAGACCCAGCACTTC | CSVQGGSRETQHF
TRBJ1-5 | many | NA | TRBV6-2/TRBV6-3 | TGTGCCAGCAGTTATACAGGGAAGCCCCAGCATTTT | CASSYTGKPQHF
TRBJ2-5 | many | NA | TRBV2 | TGTGCCAGCAGTGAAGCGCGAAGGGGCCAAGAGACCCAGTACTTC | CASSEARRGQETQYF
TRBJ2-7 | many | TRBD1 | TRBV29-1 | TGCAGCCCATTGAAGGCCCAGGGGGCCTACGAGCAGTACTTC | CSPLKAQGAYEQYF
TRBJ2-5 | few | NA | TRBV4-1 | TGCGCCAGCAGCCAAGAATTTACCTTGGGGACCCAGTACTTC | CASSQEFTLGTQYF
TRBJ2-5 | few | TRBD2 | TRBV15 | TGTGCCACCAGCAGAGCGTCTAGCGGCCAAGAGACCCAGTACTTC | CATSRASSGQETQYF
TRBJ2-2 | few | NA | TRBV27 | TGTGCCAGCAGTTTAAGTCGAGGAGTGAACACCGGGGAGCTGTTTTTT | CASSLSRGVNTGELFF
TRBJ2-2 | NA | TRBD2 | TRBV18 | TGTGCCAGCTCACGCGAACTAGCGGGATCAAACACCGGGGAGCTGTTTTTT | CASSRELAGSNTGELFF
TRBJ2-1 | NA | TRBD2 | TRBV4-2 | TGTGCCAGCAGCCAAGACGCTAGCGGATACAATGAGCAGTTCTTC | CASSQDASGYNEQFF
TRBJ2-1 | NA | NA | TRBV7-8 | TGTGCCAGCAGCTTATCCACCTACAATGAGCAGTTCTTC | CASSLSTYNEQFF
TRBJ2-7 | NA | NA | TRBV28 | TGTGCCAGCACTTGGGGGACCTACGAGCAGTACTTC | CASTWGTYEQYF
TRBJ1-4 | many | TRBD1 | TRBV7-9 | TGTGCCAGCAGCTTATCAGGACAGGGTAGCGGTGAAAAACTGTTTTTT | CASSLSGQGSGEKLFF
TRBJ2-7 | many | TRBD1 | TRBV28 | TGTGCCACCGGTCTCCGGGACAGGGGCTACGAGCAGTACTTC | CATGLRDRGYEQYF